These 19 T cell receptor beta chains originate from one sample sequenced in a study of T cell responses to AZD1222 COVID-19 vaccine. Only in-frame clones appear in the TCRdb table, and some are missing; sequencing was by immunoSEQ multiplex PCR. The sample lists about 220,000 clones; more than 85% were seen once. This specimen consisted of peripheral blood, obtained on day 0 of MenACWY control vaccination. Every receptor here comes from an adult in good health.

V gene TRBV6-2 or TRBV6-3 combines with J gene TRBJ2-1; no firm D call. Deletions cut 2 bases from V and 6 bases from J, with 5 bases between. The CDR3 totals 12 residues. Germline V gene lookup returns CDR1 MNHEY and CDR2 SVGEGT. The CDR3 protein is CASSYTANEQFF. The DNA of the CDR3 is TGTGCCAGCAGTTACACGGCCAATGAGCAGTTCTTC.

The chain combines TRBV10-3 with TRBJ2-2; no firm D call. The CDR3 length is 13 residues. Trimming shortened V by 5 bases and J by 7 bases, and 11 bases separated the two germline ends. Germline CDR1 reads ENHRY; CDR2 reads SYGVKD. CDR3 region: CAISQDASGELFF. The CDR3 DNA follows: TGTGCCATCAGTCAAGACGCTAGCGGGGAGCTGTTTTTT.

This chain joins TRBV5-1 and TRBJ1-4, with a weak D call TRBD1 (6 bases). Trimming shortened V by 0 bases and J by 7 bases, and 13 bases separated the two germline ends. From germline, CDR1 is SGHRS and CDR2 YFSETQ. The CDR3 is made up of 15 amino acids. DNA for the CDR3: TGCGCCAGCAGCTTGGGAGCAGGGGTCGGTGAAAAACTGTTTTTT. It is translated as CASSLGAGVGEKLFF.

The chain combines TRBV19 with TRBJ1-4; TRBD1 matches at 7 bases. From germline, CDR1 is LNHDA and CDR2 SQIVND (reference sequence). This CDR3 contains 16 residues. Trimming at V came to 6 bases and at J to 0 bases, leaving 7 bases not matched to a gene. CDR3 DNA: TGTGCCAGTAGCACAAGGACAGGCGCAACTAATGAAAAACTGTTTTTT. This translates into CASSTRTGATNEKLFF. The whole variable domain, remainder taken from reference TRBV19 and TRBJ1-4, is DGGITQSPKYLFRKEGQNVTLSCEQNLNHDAMYWYRQDPGQGLRLIYYSQIVNDFQKGDIAEGYSVSREKKESFPLTVTSAQKNPTAFYLCASSTRTGATNEKLFFGSGTQLSVL.

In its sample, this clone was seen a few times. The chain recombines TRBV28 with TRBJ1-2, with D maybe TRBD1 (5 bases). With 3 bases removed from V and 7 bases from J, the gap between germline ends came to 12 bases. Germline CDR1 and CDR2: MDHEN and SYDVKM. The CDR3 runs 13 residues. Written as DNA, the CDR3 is TGTGCCAGCAGTTTTGGGGGGTGGGGTGGCTACACCTTC. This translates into CASSFGGWGGYTF.

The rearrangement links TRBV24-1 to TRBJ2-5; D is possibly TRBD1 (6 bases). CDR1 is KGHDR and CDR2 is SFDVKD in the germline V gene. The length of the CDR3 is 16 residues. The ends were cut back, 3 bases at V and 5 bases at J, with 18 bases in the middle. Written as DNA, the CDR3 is TGTGCCACCAGTGATCCGAACCCGACAGGTGGGGAGACCCAGTACTTC. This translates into CATSDPNPTGGETQYF.

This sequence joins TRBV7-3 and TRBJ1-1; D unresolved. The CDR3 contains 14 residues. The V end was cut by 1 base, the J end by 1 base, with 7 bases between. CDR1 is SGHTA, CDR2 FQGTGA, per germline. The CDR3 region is CASSLNGKNTEAFF. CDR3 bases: TGTGCCAGCAGCTTAAATGGAAAGAACACTGAAGCTTTCTTT.

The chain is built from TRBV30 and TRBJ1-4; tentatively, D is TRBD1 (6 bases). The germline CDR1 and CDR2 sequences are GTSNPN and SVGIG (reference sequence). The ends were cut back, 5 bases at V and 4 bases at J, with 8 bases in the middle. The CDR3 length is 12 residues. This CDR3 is CAWGQINEKLFF. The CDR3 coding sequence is TGTGCCTGGGGACAGATTAATGAAAAACTGTTTTTT. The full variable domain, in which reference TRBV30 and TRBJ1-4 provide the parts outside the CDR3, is SQTIHQWPATLVQPVGSPLSLECTVEGTSNPNLYWYRQAAGRGLQLLFYSVGIGQISSEVPQNLSASRPQDRQFILSSKKLLLSDSGFYLCAWGQINEKLFFGSGTQLSVL.

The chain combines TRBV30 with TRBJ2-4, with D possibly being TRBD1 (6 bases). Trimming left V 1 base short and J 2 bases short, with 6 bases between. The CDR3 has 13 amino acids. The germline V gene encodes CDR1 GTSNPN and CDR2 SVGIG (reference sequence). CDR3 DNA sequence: TGTGCCTGGAGTGGGGGGCCCAAAAACATTCAGTACTTC. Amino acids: CAWSGGPKNIQYF.

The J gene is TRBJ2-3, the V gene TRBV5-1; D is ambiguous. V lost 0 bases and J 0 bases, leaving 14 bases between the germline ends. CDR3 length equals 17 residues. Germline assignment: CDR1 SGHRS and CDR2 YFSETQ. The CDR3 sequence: CASSLEGYLSSTDTQYF. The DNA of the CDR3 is TGCGCCAGCAGCTTGGAGGGCTACCTCTCTAGCACAGATACGCAGTATTTT.

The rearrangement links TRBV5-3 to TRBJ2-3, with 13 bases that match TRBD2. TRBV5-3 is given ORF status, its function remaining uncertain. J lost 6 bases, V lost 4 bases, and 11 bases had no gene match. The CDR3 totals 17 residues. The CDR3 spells CARSGPGGLAGADTQYF. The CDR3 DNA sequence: TGTGCCAGAAGCGGCCCGGGAGGACTAGCGGGGGCCGATACGCAGTATTTT.

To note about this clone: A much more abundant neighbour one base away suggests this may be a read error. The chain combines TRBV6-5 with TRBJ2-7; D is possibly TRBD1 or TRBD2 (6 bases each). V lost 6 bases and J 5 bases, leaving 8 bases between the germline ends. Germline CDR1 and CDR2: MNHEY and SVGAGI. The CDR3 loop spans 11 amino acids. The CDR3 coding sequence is TGTGCCAGCAGGGGGGGCAACGAGCAGTACTTC. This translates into CASRGGNEQYF.

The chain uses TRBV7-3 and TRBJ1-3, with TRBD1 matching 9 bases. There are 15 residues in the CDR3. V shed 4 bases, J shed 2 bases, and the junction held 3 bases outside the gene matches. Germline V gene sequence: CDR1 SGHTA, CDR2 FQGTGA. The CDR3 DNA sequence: TGTGCCAGCAGCTACACAGGGGGCACTGGAAACACCATATATTTT. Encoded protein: CASSYTGGTGNTIYF.

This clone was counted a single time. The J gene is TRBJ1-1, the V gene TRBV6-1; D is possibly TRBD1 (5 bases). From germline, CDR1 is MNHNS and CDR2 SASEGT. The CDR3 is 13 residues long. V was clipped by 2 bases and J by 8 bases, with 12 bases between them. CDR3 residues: CASSERVRGEAFF. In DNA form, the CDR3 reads TGTGCCAGCAGTGAAAGGGTAAGGGGCGAAGCTTTCTTT.

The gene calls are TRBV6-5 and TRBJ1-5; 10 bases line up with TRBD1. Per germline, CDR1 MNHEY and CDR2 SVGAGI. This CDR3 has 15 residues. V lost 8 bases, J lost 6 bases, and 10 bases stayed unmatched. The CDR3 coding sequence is TGTGCCAGCTACTGGACAGGGGGATTGGGTCAGCCCCAGCATTTT. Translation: CASYWTGGLGQPQHF.

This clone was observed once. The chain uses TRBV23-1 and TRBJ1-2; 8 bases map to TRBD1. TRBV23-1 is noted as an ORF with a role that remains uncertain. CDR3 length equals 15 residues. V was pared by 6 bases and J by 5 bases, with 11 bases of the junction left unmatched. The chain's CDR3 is CASSHDGQGKYGYTF. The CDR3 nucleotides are TGCGCCAGCAGCCACGATGGACAGGGAAAATATGGCTACACCTTC.

This CDR3 is CASSPDTGNQPQHF. In nucleotides, the CDR3 is TGTGCCAGCAGCCCCGACACAGGCAATCAGCCCCAGCATTTT. The chain couples TRBV7-2 to TRBJ1-5; D gene ambiguous. Trimming removed 5 bases from V and 2 bases from J, with 10 bases in between. The length of the CDR3 is 14 residues. Per germline, CDR1 SGHTA and CDR2 FQGNSA.

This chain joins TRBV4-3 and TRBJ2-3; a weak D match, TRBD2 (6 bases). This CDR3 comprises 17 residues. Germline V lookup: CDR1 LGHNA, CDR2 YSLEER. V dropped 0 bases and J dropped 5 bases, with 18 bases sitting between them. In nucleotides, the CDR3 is TGCGCCAGCAGCCAAGATTCTGCTTGGGGACTCGGAGATACGCAGTATTTT. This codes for CASSQDSAWGLGDTQYF.

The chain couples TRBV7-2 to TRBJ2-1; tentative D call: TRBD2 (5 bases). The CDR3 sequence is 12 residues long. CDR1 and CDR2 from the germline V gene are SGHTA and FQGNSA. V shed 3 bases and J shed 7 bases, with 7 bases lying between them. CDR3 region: CASSFGLNEQFF. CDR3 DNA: TGTGCCAGCAGCTTCGGACTGAATGAGCAGTTCTTC.